This TCR beta chain was retrieved from a study of OX40 agonist ivuxolimab in advanced cancers. For the study at large: With a range of roughly 23 to 90, age averaged roughly 60 years, and 75% to 90% were male.

V lost 1 base and J lost 6, with 11 bases in between. The CDR3 contains 13 residues. Germline CDR1 is GTSNPN and CDR2 is SVGIG (reference sequence). Libraries were prepared by immunoSEQ multiplex PCR; TCRdb keeps only in-frame clonotypes and omits some of them. The sample holds tens of thousands of clones; 65% to 85% are singletons and the top ten take 27%. Findings of the study overall: The antigen specificity of the peripheral T cells (those that were expanded) was not determined.

To note about this clone: Its antigen remains unknown.

Sequenced material: CD4+ or CD8+ T cells sorted from blood, taken in a trial of the OX40 agonist ivuxolimab. The chain combines TRBV30 with TRBJ2-3, with D possibly matching TRBD2 (6 bases). This sequence was found in an adult with an advanced solid tumor such as melanoma, head and neck, liver or kidney cancer. CDR3 protein: CAWSGWRGDTQYF. The CDR3, as DNA: TGTGCCTGGAGTGGATGGAGGGGCGATACGCAGTATTTT.